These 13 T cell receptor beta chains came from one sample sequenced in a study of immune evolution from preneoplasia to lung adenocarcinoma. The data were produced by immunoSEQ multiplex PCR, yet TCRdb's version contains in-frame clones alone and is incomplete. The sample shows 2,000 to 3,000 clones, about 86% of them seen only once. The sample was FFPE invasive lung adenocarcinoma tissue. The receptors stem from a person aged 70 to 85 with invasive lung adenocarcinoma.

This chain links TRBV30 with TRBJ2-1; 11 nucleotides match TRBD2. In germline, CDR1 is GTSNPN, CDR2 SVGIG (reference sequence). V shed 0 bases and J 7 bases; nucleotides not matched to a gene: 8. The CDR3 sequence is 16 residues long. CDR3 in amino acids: CAWSVPLAGGRNEQFF. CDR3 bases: TGTGCCTGGAGTGTACCTTTAGCGGGAGGGCGAAATGAGCAGTTCTTC.

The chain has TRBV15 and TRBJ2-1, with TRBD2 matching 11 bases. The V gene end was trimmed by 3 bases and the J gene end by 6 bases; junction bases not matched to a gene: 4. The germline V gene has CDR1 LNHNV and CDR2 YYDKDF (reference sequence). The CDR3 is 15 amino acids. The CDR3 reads CATSRTSGKLNEQFF. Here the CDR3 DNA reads TGTGCCACCAGCAGGACTAGCGGGAAACTCAATGAGCAGTTCTTC.

CDR3 sequence (DNA): TGTGCCACCAGCGGGACAGTAGACTCTGGGGCCAACGTCCTGACTTTC. It is translated as CATSGTVDSGANVLTF. The V call is TRBV15, the J call TRBJ2-6; TRBD1 aligns across 7 bases. Germline CDR1 is LNHNV and CDR2 is YYDKDF (reference sequence). The CDR3 length is 16 residues. V was pared by 5 bases and J by 0 bases, with 4 bases of the junction left unmatched.

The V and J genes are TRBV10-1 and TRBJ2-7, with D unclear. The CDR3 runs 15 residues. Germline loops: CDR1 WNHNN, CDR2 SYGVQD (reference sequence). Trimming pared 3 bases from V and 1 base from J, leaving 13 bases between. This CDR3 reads CASSDHGRESYEQYF. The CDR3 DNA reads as TGCGCCAGCAGTGACCACGGACGCGAATCCTACGAGCAGTACTTC.

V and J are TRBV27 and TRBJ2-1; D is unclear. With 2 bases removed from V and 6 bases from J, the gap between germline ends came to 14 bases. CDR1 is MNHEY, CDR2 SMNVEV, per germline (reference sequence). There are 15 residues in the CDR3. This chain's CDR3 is CASSLAWANANEQFF. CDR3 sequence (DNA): TGTGCCAGCAGTTTAGCTTGGGCTAACGCCAATGAGCAGTTCTTC.

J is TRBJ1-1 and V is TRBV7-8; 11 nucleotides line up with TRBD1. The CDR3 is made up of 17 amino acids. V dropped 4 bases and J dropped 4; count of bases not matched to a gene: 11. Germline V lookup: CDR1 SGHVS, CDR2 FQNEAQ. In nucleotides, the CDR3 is TGTGCCAGCAGCTCTGCCGGGACAGGGGGTTTGAGCACTGAAGCTTTCTTT. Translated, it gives CASSSAGTGGLSTEAFF. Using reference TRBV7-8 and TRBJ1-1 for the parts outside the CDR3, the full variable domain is GAGVSQSPRYKVAKRGQDVALRCDPISGHVSLFWYQQALGQGPEFLTYFQNEAQLDKSGLPSDRFFAERPEGSVSTLKIQRTQQEDSAVYLCASSSAGTGGLSTEAFFGQGTRLTVV.

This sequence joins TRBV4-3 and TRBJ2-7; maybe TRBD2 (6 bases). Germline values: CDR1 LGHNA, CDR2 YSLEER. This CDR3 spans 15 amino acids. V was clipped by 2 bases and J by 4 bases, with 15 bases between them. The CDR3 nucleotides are TGCGCCAGCAGCCAATATACGGGAGAGCGGTACGAGCAGTACTTC. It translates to CASSQYTGERYEQYF.

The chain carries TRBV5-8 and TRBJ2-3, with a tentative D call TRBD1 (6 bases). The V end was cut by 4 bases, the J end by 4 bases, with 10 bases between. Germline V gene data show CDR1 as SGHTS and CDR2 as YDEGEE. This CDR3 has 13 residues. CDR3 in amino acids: CASSLRQADTQYF. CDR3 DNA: TGTGCCAGCAGCCTCAGACAGGCAGATACGCAGTATTTT. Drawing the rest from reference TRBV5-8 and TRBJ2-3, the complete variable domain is EAGVTQSPTHLIKTRGQQATLRCSPISGHTSVYWYQQALGLGLQFLLWYDEGEERNRGNFPPRFSGRQFPNYSSELNVNALELEDSALYLCASSLRQADTQYFGPGTRLTVL.

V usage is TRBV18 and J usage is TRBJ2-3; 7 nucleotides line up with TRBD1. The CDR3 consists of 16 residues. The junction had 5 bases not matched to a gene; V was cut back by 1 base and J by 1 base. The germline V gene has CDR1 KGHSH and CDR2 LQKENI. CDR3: CASSPLQGVRTDTQYF. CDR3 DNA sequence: TGTGCCAGCTCACCACTCCAGGGGGTACGCACAGATACGCAGTATTTT. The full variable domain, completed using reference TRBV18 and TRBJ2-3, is NAGVMQNPRHLVRRRGQEARLRCSPMKGHSHVYWYRQLPEEGLKFMVYLQKENIIDESGMPKERFSAEFPKEGPSILRIQQVVRGDSAAYFCASSPLQGVRTDTQYFGPGTRLTVL.

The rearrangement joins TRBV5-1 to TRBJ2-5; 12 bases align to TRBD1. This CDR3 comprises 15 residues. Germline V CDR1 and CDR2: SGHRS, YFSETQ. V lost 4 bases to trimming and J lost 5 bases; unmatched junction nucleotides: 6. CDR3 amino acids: CASSPGDRGQETQYF. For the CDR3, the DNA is TGCGCCAGCAGCCCTGGGGACAGGGGGCAGGAGACCCAGTACTTC.

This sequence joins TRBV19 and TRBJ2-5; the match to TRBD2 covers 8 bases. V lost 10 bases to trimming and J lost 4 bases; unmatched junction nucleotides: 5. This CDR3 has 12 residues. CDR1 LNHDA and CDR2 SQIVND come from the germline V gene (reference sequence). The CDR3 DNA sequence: TGTGCCACCCAAGCGGGAGCAGAGACCCAGTACTTC. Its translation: CATQAGAETQYF.

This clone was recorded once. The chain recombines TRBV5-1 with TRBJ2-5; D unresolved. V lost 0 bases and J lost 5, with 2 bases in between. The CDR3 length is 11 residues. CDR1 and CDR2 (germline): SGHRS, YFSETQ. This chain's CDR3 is CASSLEETQYF. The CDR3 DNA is TGCGCCAGCAGCTTGGAGGAGACCCAGTACTTC.

This CDR3 is CASSEAAVAGNQPQHF. In DNA, the CDR3 is TGTGCCAGCAGTGAAGCAGCCGTGGCAGGCAATCAGCCCCAGCATTTT. The chain employs TRBV2 and TRBJ1-5; D not resolved. The V end lost 0 bases, the J end lost 2 bases, and 11 bases lay between the germline ends. Per germline, CDR1 SNHLY and CDR2 FYNNEI. The CDR3 consists of 16 residues.